Sequencing of this T cell receptor (beta chain) was carried out in a study of blood T cell repertoires in COVID-19 (TCRdb year 2020). Regarding the study in general: Collaborator samples came from the United States, Italy and Spain and covered acute and convalescent phases of COVID-19. The material from the prospective study consisted of cDNA or gDNA derived from T cells, B-cell-depleted T cells, or PBMCs. The dataset comprised deeply sampled blood TCRbeta repertoires from subjects exposed to, actively infected with, or recovered from COVID-19. A freely available public database, intended as a resource for researchers studying the immune response to SARS-CoV-2, is where the repertoires were released. The samples were drawn from the first 160 participants of the ongoing ImmuneRACE study and from 950 to 1,500 subjects provided by 6 global collaborators. Nearly every sample came with metadata listing a de-identified subject ID, COVID-19 status, age in years and sex. HLA class I and class II types, where available, came from metadata supplied by the sample provider rather than from assay-based typing.

Each collaborating institution followed its own protocols to collect whole blood in K2EDTA tubes. Collaborator samples were shipped for TCRbeta analysis as frozen whole blood, isolated PBMCs, or DNA extracted from either sample type. TCRbeta CDR3 regions were amplified from genomic DNA by means of the immunoSEQ Assay, a bias-controlled multiplex PCR. For the original study's pipeline: Within the assay, amplification of reference gene primers was used to estimate how many nucleated cells each sample contained. To quantify the absolute abundance of each unique TCRbeta CDR3 rearrangement, sequence reads were collapsed and filtered. For each sample, productive Simpson clonality was calculated as the square root of Simpson's diversity index over productive rearrangements. The immuneACCESS repertoire file appears here via TCRdb, limited to in-frame rearrangements. These files lack a portion of the clones; in checked studies, under half of the deficit traces to unresolved V genes, and the cause of the others is not known. That table furnishes V, J and clone size, whereas the DNA furnished D and trimming. Present in this sample are some 150,000 clones, 85% of which were seen just once. The ten biggest clones cover 1% to 1.2% of the sample.

Clipping removes 5 bases from V and 7 bases from J, with 8 as the unmatched junction base count. Counted from cysteine to phenylalanine, this CDR3 has 13 amino acids. Left in the record is the CDR3 DNA by itself, 39 bases read in frame from the first base. According to the germline V gene, CDR1 reads SGHTA and CDR2 reads FQGNSA. Study-level results and caveats: The amount of clinical and demographic metadata varied by source and participant and was provided uncurated.

A word on this clone: Its specific antigen is unknown. Qualities for individual bases were not recorded, and no much larger clone is one base off.

The specimen was peripheral blood. The TCR was taken from a man in his forties with acute or convalescent COVID-19. Recombination joined TRBV7-2 with TRBJ2-7, with 7 bases aligning to TRBD1. The DNA sequence is as follows: TGTGCCAGCAGCCAACAGGGGCTGGGGGAGCAGTACTTC. Translated, this is CASSQQGLGEQYF.